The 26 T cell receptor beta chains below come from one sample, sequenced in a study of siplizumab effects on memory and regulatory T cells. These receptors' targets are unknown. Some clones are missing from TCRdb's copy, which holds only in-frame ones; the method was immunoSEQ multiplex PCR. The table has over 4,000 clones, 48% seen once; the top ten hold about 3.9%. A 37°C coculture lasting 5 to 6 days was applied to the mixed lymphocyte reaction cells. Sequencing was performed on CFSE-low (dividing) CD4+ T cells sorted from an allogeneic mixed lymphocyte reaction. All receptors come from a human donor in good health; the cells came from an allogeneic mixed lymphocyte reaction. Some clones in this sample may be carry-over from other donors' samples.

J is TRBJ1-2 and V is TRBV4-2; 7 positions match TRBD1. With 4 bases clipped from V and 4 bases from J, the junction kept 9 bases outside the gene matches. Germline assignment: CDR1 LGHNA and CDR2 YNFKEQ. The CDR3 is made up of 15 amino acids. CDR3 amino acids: CASSPKQGSAYGYTF. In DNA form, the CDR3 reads TGTGCCAGCAGCCCCAAACAGGGGTCGGCCTATGGCTACACCTTC.

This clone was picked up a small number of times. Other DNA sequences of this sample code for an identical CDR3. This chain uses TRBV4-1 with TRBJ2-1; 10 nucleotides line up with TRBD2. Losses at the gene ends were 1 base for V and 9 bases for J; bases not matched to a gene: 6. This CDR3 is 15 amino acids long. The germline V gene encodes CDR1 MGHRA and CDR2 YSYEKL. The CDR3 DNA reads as TGCGCCAGCAGCCAAGCTAGCGGGGGATGGACTGAGCAGTTCTTC. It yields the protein CASSQASGGWTEQFF.

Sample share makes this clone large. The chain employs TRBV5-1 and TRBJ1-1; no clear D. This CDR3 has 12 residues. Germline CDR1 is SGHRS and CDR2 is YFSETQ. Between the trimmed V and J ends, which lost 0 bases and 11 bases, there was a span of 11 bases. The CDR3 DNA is TGCGCCAGCAGCTTGGGGCTAGGGCTGGCTTTCTTT. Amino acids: CASSLGLGLAFF.

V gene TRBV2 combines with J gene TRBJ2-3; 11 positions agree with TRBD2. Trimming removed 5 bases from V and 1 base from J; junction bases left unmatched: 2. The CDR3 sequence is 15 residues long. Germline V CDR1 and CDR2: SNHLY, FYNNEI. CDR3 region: CASSPLAGGTDTQYF. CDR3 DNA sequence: TGTGCCAGCAGTCCACTAGCGGGGGGCACAGATACGCAGTATTTT.

CDR3 in DNA: TGTGCCAGCAGTCCGGACGGATGGAACACTGAAGCTTTCTTT. It is translated as CASSPDGWNTEAFF. The genes are TRBV6-5 and TRBJ1-1; D gene ambiguous. Trimming removed 5 bases from V and 1 base from J, with 11 bases in between. Germline CDR1 MNHEY, CDR2 SVGAGI. There are 14 residues in the CDR3.

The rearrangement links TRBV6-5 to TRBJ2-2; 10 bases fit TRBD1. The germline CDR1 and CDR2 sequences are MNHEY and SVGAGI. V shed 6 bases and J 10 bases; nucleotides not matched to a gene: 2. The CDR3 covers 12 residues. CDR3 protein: CASRDRGKELFF. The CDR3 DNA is TGTGCCAGCAGGGACAGGGGGAAGGAGCTGTTTTTT.

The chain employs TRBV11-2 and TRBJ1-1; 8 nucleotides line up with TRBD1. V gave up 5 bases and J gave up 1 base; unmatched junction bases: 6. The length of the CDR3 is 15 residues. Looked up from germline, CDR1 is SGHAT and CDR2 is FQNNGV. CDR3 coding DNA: TGTGCCAGCAGCACACCCGGACAGGGGAACACTGAAGCTTTCTTT. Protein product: CASSTPGQGNTEAFF.

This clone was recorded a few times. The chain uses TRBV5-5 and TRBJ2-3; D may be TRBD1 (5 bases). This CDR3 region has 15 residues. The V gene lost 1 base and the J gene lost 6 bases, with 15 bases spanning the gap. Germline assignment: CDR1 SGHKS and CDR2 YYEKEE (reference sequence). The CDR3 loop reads CASSLWGRTADTQYF. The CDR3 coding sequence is TGTGCCAGCAGCTTGTGGGGCAGGACCGCCGATACGCAGTATTTT.

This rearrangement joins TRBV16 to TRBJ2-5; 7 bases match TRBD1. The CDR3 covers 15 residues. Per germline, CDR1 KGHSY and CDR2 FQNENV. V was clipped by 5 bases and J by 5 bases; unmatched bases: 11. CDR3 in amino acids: CASSLETGCWETQYF. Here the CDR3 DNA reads TGTGCCAGCAGCTTAGAGACAGGGTGTTGGGAGACCCAGTACTTC.

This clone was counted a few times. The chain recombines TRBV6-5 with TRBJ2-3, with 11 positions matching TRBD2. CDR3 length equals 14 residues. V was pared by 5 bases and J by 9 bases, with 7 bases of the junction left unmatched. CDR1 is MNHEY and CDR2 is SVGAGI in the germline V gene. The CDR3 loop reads CASSILAGGWTQYF. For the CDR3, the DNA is TGTGCCAGCAGTATTCTAGCGGGAGGATGGACGCAGTATTTT.

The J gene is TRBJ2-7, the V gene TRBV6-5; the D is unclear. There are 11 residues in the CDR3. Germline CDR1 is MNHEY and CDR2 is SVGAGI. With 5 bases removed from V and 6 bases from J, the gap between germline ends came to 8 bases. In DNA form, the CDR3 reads TGTGCCAGCAGTGAGCTAATCGAGCAGTACTTC. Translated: CASSELIEQYF.

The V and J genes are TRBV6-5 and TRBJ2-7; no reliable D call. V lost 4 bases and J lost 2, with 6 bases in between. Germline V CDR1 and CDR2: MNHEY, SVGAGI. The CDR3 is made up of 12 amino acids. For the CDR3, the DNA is TGTGCCAGCAGTTTTCCGCCCTACGAGCAGTACTTC. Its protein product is CASSFPPYEQYF.

Here the CDR3 reads CASSLHPQGISEKLFF. The CDR3 DNA is TGTGCCAGCAGTTTACACCCCCAGGGGATAAGTGAAAAACTGTTTTTT. This rearrangement joins TRBV27 to TRBJ1-4; D possibly corresponds to TRBD1 (6 bases). V was cut by 2 bases and J by 7 bases, with 17 bases left in between. Germline V gives CDR1 MNHEY, CDR2 SMNVEV (reference sequence). This CDR3 is built from 16 residues.

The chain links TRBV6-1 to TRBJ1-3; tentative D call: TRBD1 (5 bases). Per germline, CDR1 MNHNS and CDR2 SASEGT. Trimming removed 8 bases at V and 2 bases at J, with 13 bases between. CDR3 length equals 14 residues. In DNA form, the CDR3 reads TGTGCCAGCGAATCCGGGGCAACTGGAAACACCATATATTTT. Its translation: CASESGATGNTIYF.

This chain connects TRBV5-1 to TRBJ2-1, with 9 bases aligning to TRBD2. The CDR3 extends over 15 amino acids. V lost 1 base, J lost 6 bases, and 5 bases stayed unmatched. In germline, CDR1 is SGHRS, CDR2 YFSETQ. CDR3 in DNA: TGCGCCAGCAGCTTGATAGCGGGGGTGGGCAATGAGCAGTTCTTC. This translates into CASSLIAGVGNEQFF.

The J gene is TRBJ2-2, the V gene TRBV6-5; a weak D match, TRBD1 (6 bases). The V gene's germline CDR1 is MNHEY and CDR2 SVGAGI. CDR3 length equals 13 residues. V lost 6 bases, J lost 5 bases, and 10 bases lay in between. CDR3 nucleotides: TGTGCCAGCAGAAGGGGGTGGACCGGGGAGCTGTTTTTT. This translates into CASRRGWTGELFF.

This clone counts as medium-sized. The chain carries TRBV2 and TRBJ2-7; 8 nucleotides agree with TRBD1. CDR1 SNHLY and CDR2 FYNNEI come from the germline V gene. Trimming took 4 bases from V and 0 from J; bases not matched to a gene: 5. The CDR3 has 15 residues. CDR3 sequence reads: CASSGTGSSSYEQYF. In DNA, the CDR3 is TGTGCCAGCAGTGGGACAGGGAGCAGCTCCTACGAGCAGTACTTC.

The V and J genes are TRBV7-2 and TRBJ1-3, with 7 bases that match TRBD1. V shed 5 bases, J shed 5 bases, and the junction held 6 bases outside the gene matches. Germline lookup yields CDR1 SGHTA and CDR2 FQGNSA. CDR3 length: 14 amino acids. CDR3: CASSPGQVRNTIYF. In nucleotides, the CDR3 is TGTGCCAGCAGCCCCGGACAGGTGCGAAACACCATATATTTT. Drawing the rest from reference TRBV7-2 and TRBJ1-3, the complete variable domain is GAGVSQSPSNKVTEKGKDVELRCDPISGHTALYWYRQSLGQGLEFLIYFQGNSAPDKSGLPSDRFSAERTGGSVSTLTIQRTQQEDSAVYLCASSPGQVRNTIYFGEGSWLTVV.

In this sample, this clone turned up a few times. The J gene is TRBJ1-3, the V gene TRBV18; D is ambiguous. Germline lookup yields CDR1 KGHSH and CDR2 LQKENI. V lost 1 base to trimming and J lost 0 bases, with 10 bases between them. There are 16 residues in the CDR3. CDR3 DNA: TGTGCCAGCTCACCACTCGACGGACGCTCTGGAAACACCATATATTTT. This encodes CASSPLDGRSGNTIYF.

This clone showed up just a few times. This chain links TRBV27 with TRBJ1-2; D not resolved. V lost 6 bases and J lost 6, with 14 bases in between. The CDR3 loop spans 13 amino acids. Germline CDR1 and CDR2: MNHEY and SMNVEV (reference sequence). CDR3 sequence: CASSVGRANGYTF. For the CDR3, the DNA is TGTGCCAGCAGCGTCGGGCGGGCTAATGGCTACACCTTC.

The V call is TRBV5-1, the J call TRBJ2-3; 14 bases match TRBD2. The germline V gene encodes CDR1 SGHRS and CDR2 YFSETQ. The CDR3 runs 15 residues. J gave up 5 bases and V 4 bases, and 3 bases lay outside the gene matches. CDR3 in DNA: TGCGCCAGCAGCCCAGGGACTAGCGGGGGAGATACGCAGTATTTT. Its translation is CASSPGTSGGDTQYF.

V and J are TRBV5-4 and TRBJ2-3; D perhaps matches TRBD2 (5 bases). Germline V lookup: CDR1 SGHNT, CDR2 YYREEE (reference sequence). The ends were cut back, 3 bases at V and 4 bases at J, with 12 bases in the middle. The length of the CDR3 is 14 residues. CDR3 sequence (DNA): TGTGCCAGCAGCTCGGGAAGCCGCCCAGATACGCAGTATTTT. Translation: CASSSGSRPDTQYF. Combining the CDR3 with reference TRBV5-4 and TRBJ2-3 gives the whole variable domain ETGVTQSPTHLIKTRGQQVTLRCSSQSGHNTVSWYQQALGQGPQFIFQYYREEENGRGNFPPRFSGLQFPNYSSELNVNALELDDSALYLCASSSGSRPDTQYFGPGTRLTVL.

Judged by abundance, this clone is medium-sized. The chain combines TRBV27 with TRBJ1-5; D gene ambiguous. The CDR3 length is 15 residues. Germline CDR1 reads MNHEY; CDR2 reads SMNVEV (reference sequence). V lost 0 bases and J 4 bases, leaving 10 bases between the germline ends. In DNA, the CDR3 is TGTGCCAGCAGTTTATCGGGAGGGCGTAATCAGCCCCAGCATTTT. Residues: CASSLSGGRNQPQHF.

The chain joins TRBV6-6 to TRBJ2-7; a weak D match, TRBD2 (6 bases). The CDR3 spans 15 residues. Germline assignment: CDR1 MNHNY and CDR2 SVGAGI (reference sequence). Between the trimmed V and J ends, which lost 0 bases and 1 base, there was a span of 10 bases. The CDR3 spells CASSYSASASYEQYF. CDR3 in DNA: TGTGCCAGCAGTTACTCGGCTAGCGCTTCCTACGAGCAGTACTTC.

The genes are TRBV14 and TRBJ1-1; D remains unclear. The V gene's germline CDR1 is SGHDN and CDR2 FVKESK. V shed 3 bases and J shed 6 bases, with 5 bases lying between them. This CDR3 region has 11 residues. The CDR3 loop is CASSHMAEAFF. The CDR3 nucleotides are TGTGCCAGCAGCCACATGGCTGAAGCTTTCTTT.

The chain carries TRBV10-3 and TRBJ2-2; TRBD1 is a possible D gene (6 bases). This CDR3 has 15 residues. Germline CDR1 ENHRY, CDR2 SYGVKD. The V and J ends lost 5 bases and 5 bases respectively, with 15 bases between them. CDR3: CAISPFNRATGELFF. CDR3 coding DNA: TGTGCCATCAGTCCCTTTAACAGGGCGACCGGGGAGCTGTTTTTT.